This TCR beta chain was sequenced in a study of cytomegalovirus exposure and HLA in healthy donors. Study-wide background: A prior analysis found about 120 million unique TCR beta sequences from roughly 180 million T cells.

V lost 2 bases and J lost 5, with 27 bases in between. Germline V lookup: CDR1 SGHNT, CDR2 YENEEA. The CDR3 totals 20 residues. While unrecorded immune exposures were likely, the donors were nominally healthy when sampled. As regards this clone: The target antigen is unknown.

The study, taken as a whole, reports: The authors later found HLA-associated TCR beta chains more clonally expanded than equally common others.

Researchers ran the PCR with 60 Vbeta and 13 Jbeta primers. Study processing details: Later, an analysis found 65 million to 85 million unique TCR beta chains, and around 12 million of these were shared. The table came from immunoSEQ multiplex PCR; TCRdb's copy has only in-frame clones and leaves some out. V, J and clone size derive from that table, while D and trimming were established from the DNA sequence. Of about 170,000 clones in the sample, approximately 81% are singletons; the top ten hold just over 2.5%. This sequence joins TRBV11-3 and TRBJ2-2; possible D gene TRBD1, 7 bases. Sequenced input: PBMCs. The clonotype was recovered from a man aged 25 to 40 in good health and CMV-seropositive. The CDR3 region is CASSLKVGQVQGRRTGELFF. The CDR3 DNA follows: TGTGCCAGCAGCTTAAAAGTTGGGCAGGTACAGGGGAGGAGGACCGGGGAGCTGTTTTTT.